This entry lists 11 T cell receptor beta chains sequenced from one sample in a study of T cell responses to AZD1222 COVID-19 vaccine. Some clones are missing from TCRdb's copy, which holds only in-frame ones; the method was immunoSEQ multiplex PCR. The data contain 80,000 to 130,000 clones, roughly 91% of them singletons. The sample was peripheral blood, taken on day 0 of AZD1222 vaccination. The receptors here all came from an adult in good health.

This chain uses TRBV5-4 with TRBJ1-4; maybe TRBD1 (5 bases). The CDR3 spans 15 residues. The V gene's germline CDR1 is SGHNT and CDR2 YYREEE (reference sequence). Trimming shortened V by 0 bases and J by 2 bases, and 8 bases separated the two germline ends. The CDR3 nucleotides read TGTGCCAGCAGCTTGGGGGGGACGACTAATGAAAAACTGTTTTTT. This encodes CASSLGGTTNEKLFF.

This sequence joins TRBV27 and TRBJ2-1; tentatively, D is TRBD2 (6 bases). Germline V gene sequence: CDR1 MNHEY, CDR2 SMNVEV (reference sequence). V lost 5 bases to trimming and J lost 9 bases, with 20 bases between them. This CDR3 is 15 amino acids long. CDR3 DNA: TGTGCCAGCAGTCCATGGCTAGGGACTCCAACTGAGCAGTTCTTC. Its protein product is CASSPWLGTPTEQFF.

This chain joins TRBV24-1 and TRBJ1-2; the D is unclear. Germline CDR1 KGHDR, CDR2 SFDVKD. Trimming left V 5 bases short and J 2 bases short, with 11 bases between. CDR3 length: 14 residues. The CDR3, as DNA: TGTGCCACCAGTGCGGCAGAAGGGAACTATGGCTACACCTTC. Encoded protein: CATSAAEGNYGYTF.

The CDR3 here is CASSTRLDEQYF. The CDR3 coding sequence is TGTGCCAGCAGTACCCGTCTTGACGAGCAGTACTTC. The genes are TRBV28 and TRBJ2-7; no definite D call. The germline V gene encodes CDR1 MDHEN and CDR2 SYDVKM. The CDR3 loop spans 12 amino acids. Trimming cost V 5 bases and J 5 bases, with 10 bases left between them.

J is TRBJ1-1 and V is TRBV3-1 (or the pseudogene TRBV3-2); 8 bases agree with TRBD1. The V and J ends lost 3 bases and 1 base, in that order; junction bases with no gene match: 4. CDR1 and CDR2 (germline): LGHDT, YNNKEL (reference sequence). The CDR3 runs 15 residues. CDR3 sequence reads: CASSQTGTGNTEAFF. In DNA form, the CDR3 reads TGTGCCAGCAGCCAGACCGGGACAGGGAACACTGAAGCTTTCTTT.

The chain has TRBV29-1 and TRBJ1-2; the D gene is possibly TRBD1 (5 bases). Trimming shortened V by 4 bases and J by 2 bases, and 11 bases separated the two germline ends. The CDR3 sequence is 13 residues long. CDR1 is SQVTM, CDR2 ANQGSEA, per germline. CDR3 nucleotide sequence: TGCAGCGTTGGTTCAGGGAGAAACTATGGCTACACCTTC. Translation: CSVGSGRNYGYTF.

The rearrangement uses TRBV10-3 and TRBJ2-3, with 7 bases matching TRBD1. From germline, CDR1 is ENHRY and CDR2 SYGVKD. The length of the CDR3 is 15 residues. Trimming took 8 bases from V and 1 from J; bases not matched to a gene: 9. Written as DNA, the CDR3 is TGTGCCATCGAGCGAGGGGGCGGGCGCACAGATACGCAGTATTTT. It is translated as CAIERGGGRTDTQYF.

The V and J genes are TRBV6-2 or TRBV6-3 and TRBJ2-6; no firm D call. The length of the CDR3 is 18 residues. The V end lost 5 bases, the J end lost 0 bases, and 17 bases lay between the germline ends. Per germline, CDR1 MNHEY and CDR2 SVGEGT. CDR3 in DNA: TGTGCCAGCAGTACGACTGCATGGTTTTCCTCTGGGGCCAACGTCCTGACTTTC. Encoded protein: CASSTTAWFSSGANVLTF.

The CDR3 region is CASSPLGTSGQETQYF. CDR3 bases: TGTGCCAGCAGCCCCCTAGGGACTAGCGGCCAAGAGACCCAGTACTTC. The chain carries TRBV9 and TRBJ2-5, with 11 nucleotides matching TRBD2. This CDR3 is built from 16 residues. Looked up from germline, CDR1 is SGDLS and CDR2 is YYNGEE. V lost 4 bases to trimming and J lost 1 base; unmatched junction nucleotides: 6.

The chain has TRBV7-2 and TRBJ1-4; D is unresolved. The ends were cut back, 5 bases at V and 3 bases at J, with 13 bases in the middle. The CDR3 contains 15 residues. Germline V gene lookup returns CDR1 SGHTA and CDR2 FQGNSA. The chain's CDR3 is CASSPLAEANEKLFF. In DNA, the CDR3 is TGTGCCAGCAGCCCCCTTGCGGAAGCTAATGAAAAACTGTTTTTT.

The CDR3 spells CASSLAGGAVGELFF. The CDR3 DNA follows: TGTGCCAGCAGCTTGGCAGGGGGCGCAGTCGGGGAGCTGTTTTTT. The chain combines TRBV5-4 with TRBJ2-2; TRBD1 agrees at 8 bases. The CDR3 is 15 amino acids. The V and J ends lost 0 bases and 7 bases, in that order; junction bases with no gene match: 5. Per germline, CDR1 SGHNT and CDR2 YYREEE (reference sequence).